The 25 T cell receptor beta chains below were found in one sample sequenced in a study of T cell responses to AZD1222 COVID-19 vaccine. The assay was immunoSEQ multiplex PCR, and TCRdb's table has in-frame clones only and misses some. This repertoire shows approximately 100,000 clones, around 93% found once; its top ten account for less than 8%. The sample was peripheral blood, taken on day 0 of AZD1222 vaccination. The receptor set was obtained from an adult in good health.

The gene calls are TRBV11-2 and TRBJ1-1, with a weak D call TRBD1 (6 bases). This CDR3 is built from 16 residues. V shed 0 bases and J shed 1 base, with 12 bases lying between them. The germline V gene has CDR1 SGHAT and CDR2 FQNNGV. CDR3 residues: CASSLDFGGANTEAFF. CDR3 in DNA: TGTGCCAGCAGCTTAGATTTCGGGGGGGCGAACACTGAAGCTTTCTTT.

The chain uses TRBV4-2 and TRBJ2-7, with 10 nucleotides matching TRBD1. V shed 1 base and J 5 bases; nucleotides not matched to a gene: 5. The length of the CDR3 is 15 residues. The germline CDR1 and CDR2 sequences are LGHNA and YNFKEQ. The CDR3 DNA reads TGTGCCAGCAGCCAAGTCGGGGACAGGGGCCACGAGCAGTACTTC. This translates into CASSQVGDRGHEQYF.

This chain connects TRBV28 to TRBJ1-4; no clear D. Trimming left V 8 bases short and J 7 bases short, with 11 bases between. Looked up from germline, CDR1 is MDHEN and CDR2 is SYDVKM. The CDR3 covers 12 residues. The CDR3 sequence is CASQLRGEKLFF. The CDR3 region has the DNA TGTGCCAGCCAACTCCGTGGTGAAAAACTGTTTTTT.

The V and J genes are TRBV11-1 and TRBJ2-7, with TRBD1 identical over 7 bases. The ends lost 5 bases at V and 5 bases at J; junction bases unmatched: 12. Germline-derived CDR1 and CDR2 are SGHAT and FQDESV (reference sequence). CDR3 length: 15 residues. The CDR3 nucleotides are TGTGCCAGCAGCCCCCAGACAGGGACGAGCGACGAGCAGTACTTC. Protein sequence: CASSPQTGTSDEQYF.

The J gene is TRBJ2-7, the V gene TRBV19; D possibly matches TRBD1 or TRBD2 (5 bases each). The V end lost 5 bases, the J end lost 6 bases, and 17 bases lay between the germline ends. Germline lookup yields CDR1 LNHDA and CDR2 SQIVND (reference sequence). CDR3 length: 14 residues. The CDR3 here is CASSPGRNIVEQYF. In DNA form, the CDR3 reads TGTGCCAGTAGTCCGGGACGGAACATCGTCGAGCAGTACTTC. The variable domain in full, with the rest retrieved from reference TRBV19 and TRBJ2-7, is DGGITQSPKYLFRKEGQNVTLSCEQNLNHDAMYWYRQDPGQGLRLIYYSQIVNDFQKGDIAEGYSVSREKKESFPLTVTSAQKNPTAFYLCASSPGRNIVEQYFGPGTRLTVT.

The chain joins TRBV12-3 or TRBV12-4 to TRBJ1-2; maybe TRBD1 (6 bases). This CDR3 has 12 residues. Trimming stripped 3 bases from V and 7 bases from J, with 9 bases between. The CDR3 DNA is TGTGCCAGCAGTTTCGGAGGGGGTGGCTACACCTTC. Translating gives CASSFGGGGYTF.

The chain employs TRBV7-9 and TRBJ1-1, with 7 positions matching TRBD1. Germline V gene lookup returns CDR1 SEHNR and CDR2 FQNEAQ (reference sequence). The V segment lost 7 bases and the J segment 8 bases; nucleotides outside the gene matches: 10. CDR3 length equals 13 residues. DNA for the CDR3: TGTGCCAGCATCCCTCAACAGGGGACGGAAGCTTTCTTT. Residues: CASIPQQGTEAFF.

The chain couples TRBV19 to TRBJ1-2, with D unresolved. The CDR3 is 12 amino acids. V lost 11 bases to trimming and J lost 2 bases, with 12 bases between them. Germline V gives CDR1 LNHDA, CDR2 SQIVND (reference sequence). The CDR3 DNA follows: TGTGCCGGCCATGGACGGAACTATGGCTACACCTTC. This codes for CAGHGRNYGYTF.

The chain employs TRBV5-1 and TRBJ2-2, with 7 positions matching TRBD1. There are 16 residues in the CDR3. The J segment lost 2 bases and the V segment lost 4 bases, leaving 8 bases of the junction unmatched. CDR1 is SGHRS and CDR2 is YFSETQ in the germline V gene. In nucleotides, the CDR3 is TGCGCCAGCAGCCGACAGGGACCCACTAACACCGGGGAGCTGTTTTTT. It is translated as CASSRQGPTNTGELFF. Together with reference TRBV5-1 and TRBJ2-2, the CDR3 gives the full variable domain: KAGVTQTPRYLIKTRGQQVTLSCSPISGHRSVSWYQQTPGQGLQFLFEYFSETQRNKGNFPGRFSGRQFSNSRSEMNVSTLELGDSALYLCASSRQGPTNTGELFFGEGSRLTVL.

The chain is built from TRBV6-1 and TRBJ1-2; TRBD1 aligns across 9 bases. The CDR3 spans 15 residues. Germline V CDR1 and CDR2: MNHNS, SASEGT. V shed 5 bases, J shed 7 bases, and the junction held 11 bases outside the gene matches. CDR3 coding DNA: TGTGCCAGCAGTTCCAGGGGACAGGGCGAGGGTGGCTACACCTTC. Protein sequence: CASSSRGQGEGGYTF.

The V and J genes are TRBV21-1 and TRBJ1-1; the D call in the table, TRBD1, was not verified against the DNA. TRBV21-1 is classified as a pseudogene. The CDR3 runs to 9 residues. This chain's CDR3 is CASRQEAFF. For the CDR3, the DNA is TGTGCCAGCAGACAGGAAGCTTTCTTT.

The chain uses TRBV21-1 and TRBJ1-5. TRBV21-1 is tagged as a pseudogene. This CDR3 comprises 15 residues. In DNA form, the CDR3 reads TGTGCCAGCAGCAAAGAGGGCCGGAGGGATCAGCCCCAGCATTTT. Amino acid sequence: CASSKEGRRDQPQHF.

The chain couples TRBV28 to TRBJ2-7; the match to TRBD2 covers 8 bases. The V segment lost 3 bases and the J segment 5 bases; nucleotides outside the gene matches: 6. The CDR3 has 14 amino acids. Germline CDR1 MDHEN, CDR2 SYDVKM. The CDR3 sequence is CASSFERGINEQYF. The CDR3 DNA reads TGTGCCAGCAGTTTTGAGCGGGGGATCAACGAGCAGTACTTC.

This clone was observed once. This CDR3 is CASSLDHLGDQPQHF. As DNA, the CDR3 is TGTGCCAGCAGCTTGGATCACCTAGGGGATCAGCCCCAGCATTTT. The chain uses TRBV5-6 and TRBJ1-5, with TRBD1 as a possible D gene (5 bases). The V end was cut by 0 bases, the J end by 5 bases, with 12 bases between. The CDR3 has 15 amino acids. Looked up from germline, CDR1 is SGHDT and CDR2 is YYEEEE. Variable domain in full (rest from reference TRBV5-6 and TRBJ1-5): DAGVTQSPTHLIKTRGQQVTLRCSPKSGHDTVSWYQQALGQGPQFIFQYYEEEERQRGNFPDRFSGHQFPNYSSELNVNALLLGDSALYLCASSLDHLGDQPQHFGDGTRLSIL.

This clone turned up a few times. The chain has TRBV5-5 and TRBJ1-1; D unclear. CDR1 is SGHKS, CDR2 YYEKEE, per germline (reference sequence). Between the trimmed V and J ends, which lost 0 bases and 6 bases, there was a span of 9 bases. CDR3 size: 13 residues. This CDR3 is CASSLASRAEAFF. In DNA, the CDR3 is TGTGCCAGCAGCTTGGCTTCTAGGGCTGAAGCTTTCTTT.

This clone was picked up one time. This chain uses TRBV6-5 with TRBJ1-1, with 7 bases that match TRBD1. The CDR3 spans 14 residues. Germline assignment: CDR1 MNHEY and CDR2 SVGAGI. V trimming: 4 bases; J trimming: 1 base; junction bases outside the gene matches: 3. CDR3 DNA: TGTGCCAGCAGTTCCAGGGGGAGGAACACTGAAGCTTTCTTT. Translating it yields CASSSRGRNTEAFF.

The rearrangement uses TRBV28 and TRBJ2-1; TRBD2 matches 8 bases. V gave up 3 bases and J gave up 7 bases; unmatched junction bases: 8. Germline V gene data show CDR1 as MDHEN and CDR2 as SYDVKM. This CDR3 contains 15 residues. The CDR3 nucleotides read TGTGCCAGCAGTTTTGCCGGGAGGGCCGCGAATGAGCAGTTCTTC. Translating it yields CASSFAGRAANEQFF.

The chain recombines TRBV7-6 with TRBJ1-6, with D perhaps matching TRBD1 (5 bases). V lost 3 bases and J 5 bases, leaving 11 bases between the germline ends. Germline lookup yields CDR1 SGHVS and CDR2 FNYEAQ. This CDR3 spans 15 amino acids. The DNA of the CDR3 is TGTGCCAGCAGCTTGGGCAGGGCCAATAATTCACCCCTCCACTTT. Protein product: CASSLGRANNSPLHF. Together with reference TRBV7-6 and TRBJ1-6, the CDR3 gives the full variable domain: GAGVSQSPRYKVTKRGQDVALRCDPISGHVSLYWYRQALGQGPEFLTYFNYEAQQDKSGLPNDRFSAERPEGSISTLTIQRTEQRDSAMYRCASSLGRANNSPLHFGNGTRLTVT.

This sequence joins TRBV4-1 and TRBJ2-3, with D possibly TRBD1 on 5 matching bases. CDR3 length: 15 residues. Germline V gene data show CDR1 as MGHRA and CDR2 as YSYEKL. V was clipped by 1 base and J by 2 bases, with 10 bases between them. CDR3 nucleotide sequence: TGCGCCAGCAGCCAAGTTGGCAGGGCCACAGATACGCAGTATTTT. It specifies CASSQVGRATDTQYF.

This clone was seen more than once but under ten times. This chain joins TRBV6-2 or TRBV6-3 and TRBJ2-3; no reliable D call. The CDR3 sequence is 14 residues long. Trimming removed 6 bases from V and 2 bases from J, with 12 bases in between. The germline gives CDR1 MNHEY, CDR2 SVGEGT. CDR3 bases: TGTGCCAGCAGCGGTGGCAGGCACACAGATACGCAGTATTTT. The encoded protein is CASSGGRHTDTQYF.

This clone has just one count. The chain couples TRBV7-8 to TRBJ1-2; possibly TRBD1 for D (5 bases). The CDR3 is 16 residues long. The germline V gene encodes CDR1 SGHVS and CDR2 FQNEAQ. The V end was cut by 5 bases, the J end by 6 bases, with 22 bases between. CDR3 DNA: TGTGCCAGCAGCACGTACGGGGACCAAATCCCTAATGGCTACACCTTC. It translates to CASSTYGDQIPNGYTF.

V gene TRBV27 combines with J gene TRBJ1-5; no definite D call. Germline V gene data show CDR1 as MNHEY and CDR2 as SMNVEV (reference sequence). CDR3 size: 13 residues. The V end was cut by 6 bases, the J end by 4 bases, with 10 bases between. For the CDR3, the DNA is TGTGCCAGCAGGGTCGATCCAAATCAGCCCCAGCATTTT. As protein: CASRVDPNQPQHF.

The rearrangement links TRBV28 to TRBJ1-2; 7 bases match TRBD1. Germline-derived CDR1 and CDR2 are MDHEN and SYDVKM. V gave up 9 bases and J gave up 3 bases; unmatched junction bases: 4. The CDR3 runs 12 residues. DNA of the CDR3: TGTGCCAGTCGGGACAGTTACTATGGCTACACCTTC. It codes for CASRDSYYGYTF.

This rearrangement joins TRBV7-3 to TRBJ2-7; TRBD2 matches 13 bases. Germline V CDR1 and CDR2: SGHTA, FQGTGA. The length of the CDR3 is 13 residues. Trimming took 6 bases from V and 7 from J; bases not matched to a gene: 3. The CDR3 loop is CASSLTSGGEQYF. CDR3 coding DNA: TGTGCCAGCAGTCTGACTAGCGGGGGGGAGCAGTACTTC.

The CDR3 loop reads CASSLGAIGRNQPQHF. In DNA form, the CDR3 reads TGTGCCAGCAGCTTAGGGGCTATCGGTCGGAATCAGCCCCAGCATTTT. This chain joins TRBV7-9 and TRBJ1-5; D gene ambiguous. V was shortened by 1 base and J by 4 bases, with 14 bases between the two germline ends. The CDR3 has 16 residues. From germline, CDR1 is SEHNR and CDR2 FQNEAQ (reference sequence). The whole variable domain, filled in from reference TRBV7-9 and TRBJ1-5, reads DTGVSQNPRHKITKRGQNVTFRCDPISEHNRLYWYRQTLGQGPEFLTYFQNEAQLEKSRLLSDRFSAERPKGSFSTLEIQRTEQGDSAMYLCASSLGAIGRNQPQHFGDGTRLSIL.